This TCR beta chain was recovered during a study of blood T cell repertoires in COVID-19. For the study at large: Samples representing acute and convalescent COVID-19 were sourced from the United States, Italy and Spain. PBMCs, B-cell-depleted T cells, or T cells were the source of the cDNA or gDNA that made up the material.

Methods used by the authors: Counts of nucleated cells, estimated from reference gene primer amplification, were obtained. Sequencing used immunoSEQ multiplex PCR; TCRdb keeps in-frame clones, though not all of them. V and J calls and clone size are given by that table; D and trimming were obtained from the DNA. The sample gives around 100,000 clones, roughly 92% of which show up once; more than 0.85% is in the top ten. V lost 4 bases and J lost 2, with 8 bases in between. The CDR3 runs to 14 residues. In germline, CDR1 is MNHEY, CDR2 SVGEGT. The gene calls are TRBV6-2 or TRBV6-3 and TRBJ2-2; D uncertain. The sample comprised peripheral blood. This TCR was recovered from a man aged 55-75 years with acute or convalescent COVID-19. The CDR3 coding sequence is TGTGCCAGCAGTTTCAGGTCAAACACCGGGGAGCTGTTTTTT. Amino acids: CASSFRSNTGELFF.